One sample yielded the 5 T cell receptor beta chains listed below, sequenced in a study of T cells after posttransplantation cyclophosphamide. Clones were sequenced by immunoSEQ multiplex PCR, and TCRdb holds only the in-frame ones, with some missing. The repertoire holds roughly 6,900 clones, around 98% seen once, with roughly 0.49% in the top ten. The sequenced sample was naive CD8+ T cells sorted from PBMCs. These TCRs come from a woman aged 30 to 39 in good health and a related stem cell transplant donor.

This sequence joins TRBV4-3 and TRBJ1-5; D possibly corresponds to TRBD1 (5 bases). Per the germline V gene, CDR1 is LGHNA and CDR2 is YSLEER. CDR3 size: 15 residues. Trimming removed 0 bases at V and 5 bases at J, with 11 bases between. The CDR3 here is CASSQDSRVDQPQHF. CDR3 nucleotide sequence: TGCGCCAGCAGCCAAGATAGCAGGGTGGATCAGCCCCAGCATTTT.

The J gene is TRBJ2-7, the V gene TRBV27, with D possibly matching TRBD2 (6 bases). V gave up 3 bases and J gave up 3 bases, with 12 bases separating them. This CDR3 has 14 amino acids. The V gene's germline CDR1 is MNHEY and CDR2 SMNVEV (reference sequence). CDR3 DNA sequence: TGTGCCAGCAGTTTCGGTCAGGGAGGCTACGAGCAGTACTTC. This codes for CASSFGQGGYEQYF.

V gene TRBV9 combines with J gene TRBJ2-1; tentatively, D is TRBD2 (6 bases). The CDR3 covers 18 residues. V dropped 4 bases and J dropped 7 bases, with 27 bases sitting between them. The germline V gene has CDR1 SGDLS and CDR2 YYNGEE. The CDR3 sequence is CASSTPSNRGGMENEQFF. The CDR3 nucleotides read TGTGCCAGCAGCACTCCTTCCAACCGTGGGGGGATGGAGAATGAGCAGTTCTTC.

CDR3 coding DNA: TGCGCCAGCAGCCAAGATCAGGGGTATGGCTACACCTTC. It translates to CASSQDQGYGYTF. This chain uses TRBV4-3 with TRBJ1-2; possible D gene TRBD1, 6 bases. The CDR3 totals 13 residues. CDR1 is LGHNA and CDR2 is YSLEER in the germline V gene. Deletions cut 0 bases from V and 5 bases from J, with 7 bases between.

The genes are TRBV19 and TRBJ2-7; tentatively, D is TRBD1 (5 bases). The CDR3 is 14 residues long. The germline CDR1 and CDR2 sequences are LNHDA and SQIVND (reference sequence). V lost 7 bases to trimming and J lost 4 bases, with 17 bases between them. CDR3 coding DNA: TGTGCCAGTACCCCTGGGGCAGGTGGATACGAGCAGTACTTC. Translated: CASTPGAGGYEQYF.